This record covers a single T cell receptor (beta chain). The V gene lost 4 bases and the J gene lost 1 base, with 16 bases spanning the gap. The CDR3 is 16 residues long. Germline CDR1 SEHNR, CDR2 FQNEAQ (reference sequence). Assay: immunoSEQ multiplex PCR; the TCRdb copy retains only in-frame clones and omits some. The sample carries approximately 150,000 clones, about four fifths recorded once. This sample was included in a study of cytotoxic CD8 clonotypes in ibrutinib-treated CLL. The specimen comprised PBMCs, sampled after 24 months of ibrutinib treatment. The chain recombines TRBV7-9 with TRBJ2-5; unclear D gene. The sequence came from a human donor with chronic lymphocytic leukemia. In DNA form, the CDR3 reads TGTGCCAGCAGCTCCCCACTCCGAAGGGCCCAAGAGACCCAGTACTTC. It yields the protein CASSSPLRRAQETQYF. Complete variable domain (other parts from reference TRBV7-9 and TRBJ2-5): DTGVSQNPRHKITKRGQNVTFRCDPISEHNRLYWYRQTLGQGPEFLTYFQNEAQLEKSRLLSDRFSAERPKGSFSTLEIQRTEQGDSAMYLCASSSPLRRAQETQYFGPGTRLLVL.